This entry lists 7 T cell receptor beta chains sequenced from one sample in a study of OX40 agonist ivuxolimab in advanced cancers. Library method: the immunoSEQ multiplex PCR assay. TCRdb took this table from immuneACCESS and kept in-frame rearrangements with V and J called. Such tables lack part of the clones; where checked against another copy, unresolved V genes explain under half of the gap, and the rest is unexplained. Present in this sample are 55,000 to 75,000 clones, roughly nine tenths of which were seen just once. The biggest ten clones account for 2% to 2.5% of the sample. The sequencing used CD4+ or CD8+ T cells sorted from blood, collected in a trial of the OX40 agonist ivuxolimab. These receptor sequences come from an adult with an advanced solid tumor such as melanoma, head and neck, liver or kidney cancer.

J is TRBJ2-7 and V is TRBV5-6; the D gene is possibly TRBD1 (5 bases). V was trimmed by 5 bases and J by 2 bases, leaving 17 bases between them. Germline-derived CDR1 and CDR2 are SGHDT and YYEEEE. This CDR3 is built from 15 residues. In DNA, the CDR3 is TGTGCCAGCAGACCAAGGGGTCCGAGAACCTACGAGCAGTACTTC. Its protein is CASRPRGPRTYEQYF.

The rearrangement joins TRBV13 to TRBJ2-7; no clear D gene. The V end was cut by 2 bases, the J end by 2 bases, with 4 bases between. Looked up from germline, CDR1 is PRHDT and CDR2 is FYEKMQ (reference sequence). This CDR3 region has 12 residues. The CDR3 protein is CASSLRTYEQYF. The CDR3, as DNA: TGTGCCAGCAGCTTACGGACCTACGAGCAGTACTTC.

This clone appeared a single time. The chain has TRBV5-1 and TRBJ2-3; 12 positions agree with TRBD2. CDR1 is SGHRS, CDR2 YFSETQ, per germline. The trim removed 3 bases at V and 2 bases at J, leaving 4 bases unmatched. The CDR3 extends over 16 amino acids. For the CDR3, the DNA is TGCGCCAGCAGCTCCGGACTAGCGGGGATCACAGATACGCAGTATTTT. Translation: CASSSGLAGITDTQYF.

This clone is a singleton in its sample. This rearrangement joins TRBV2 to TRBJ2-3; TRBD2 matches at 8 bases. CDR3 length equals 14 residues. Germline V gene data show CDR1 as SNHLY and CDR2 as FYNNEI. V lost 3 bases, J lost 8 bases, and 7 bases stayed unmatched. CDR3 sequence reads: CASSDAGGRGTQYF. CDR3 coding DNA: TGTGCCAGCAGTGACGCGGGGGGCCGTGGTACGCAGTATTTT.

The table lists this clone with a count of one. The genes are TRBV5-6 and TRBJ2-7, with D hard to call. The CDR3 has 14 amino acids. CDR1 is SGHDT, CDR2 YYEEEE, per germline. V was shortened by 2 bases and J by 0 bases, with 9 bases between the two germline ends. CDR3 in amino acids: CASSLGSVSYEQYF. CDR3 DNA: TGTGCCAGCAGCTTAGGCAGCGTCTCCTACGAGCAGTACTTC.

This clone came up a few times. The genes are TRBV7-9 and TRBJ1-1; the D gene is possibly TRBD1 (5 bases). This CDR3 comprises 15 residues. V dropped 5 bases and J dropped 5 bases, with 18 bases sitting between them. Germline-derived CDR1 and CDR2 are SEHNR and FQNEAQ (reference sequence). The CDR3 DNA is TGTGCCAGCAGCGGTCGTCAGGGTATAGGGACTGAAGCTTTCTTT. Translation gives CASSGRQGIGTEAFF.

The J gene is TRBJ2-3, the V gene TRBV14; D is perhaps TRBD2 (6 bases). V was shortened by 4 bases and J by 6 bases, with 14 bases between the two germline ends. In germline, CDR1 is SGHDN, CDR2 FVKESK. The CDR3 sequence is 14 residues long. The CDR3 DNA sequence: TGTGCCAGCAGCCTACGGCCGGGGAGGGATACGCAGTATTTT. It is translated as CASSLRPGRDTQYF.